This record covers a single T cell receptor (beta chain). As originally analysed: From reference gene primer amplification, estimates of nucleated cell counts were derived. Only in-frame clones appear in the TCRdb table, and some are missing; sequencing was by immunoSEQ multiplex PCR. V and J calls and clone size are those listed in that table; D and trimming were worked out from the DNA. The sample includes some 350,000 clones, 85% to 90% of them seen just once. V lost 0 bases and J lost 4, with 11 bases in between. The CDR3 contains 15 residues. Germline lookup yields CDR1 MNHNY and CDR2 SVGAGI (reference sequence). The sample comes from a study of blood T cell repertoires in COVID-19. For the study at large: Spain, Italy and the United States supplied samples that represented acute and convalescent COVID-19. T cells, B-cell-depleted T cells, or PBMCs provided the cDNA or gDNA that served as material.

The V gene is TRBV6-6, the J gene TRBJ2-3; the D gene is possibly TRBD1 (6 bases). Sample: peripheral blood. The clonotype comes from a man in his late teens or twenties with active or convalescent COVID-19. The CDR3 here is CASSYSSPGADTQYF. The CDR3 DNA is TGTGCCAGCAGTTACTCTAGCCCAGGGGCAGATACGCAGTATTTT.